The 22 T cell receptor beta chains listed next were all sequenced from one sample in a study of shared clonotypes between healthy human individuals (dated by TCRdb to the early 2020s). Libraries were built with the immunoSEQ multiplex PCR assay. This immuneACCESS table, as held by TCRdb, lists in-frame sequences with V and J called but not all clones. Of the missing ones, under half trace to an unresolved V gene in checked studies; the others have no known cause. Counted in this sample were some 790,000 clones; 72% of them appeared once. The ten largest make up around 1.7% of the sample. The sequenced material came from memory CD4+ T cells sorted from blood. Reading the label with the study, this specimen's cell subset or site is: CD45RA-negative fraction. The receptors shown here come from a woman in her thirties in good health.

DNA for the CDR3: TGTGCCACCTGTATTGGGTTGGTAAACACTGAAGCTTTCTTT. Its protein is CATCIGLVNTEAFF. The chain recombines TRBV28 with TRBJ1-1; no clear D. CDR3 length: 14 amino acids. The ends were cut back, 10 bases at V and 2 bases at J, with 17 bases in the middle. Germline assignment: CDR1 MDHEN and CDR2 SYDVKM.

The chain recombines TRBV9 with TRBJ2-5; 7 positions agree with TRBD2. CDR1 SGDLS and CDR2 YYNGEE come from the germline V gene. The CDR3 consists of 16 residues. After removal of 0 bases from V and 1 base from J, the junction contained 6 bases not matched to a gene. The CDR3 loop reads CASSVGGAGIQETQYF. CDR3 DNA sequence: TGTGCCAGCAGCGTAGGTGGAGCGGGGATCCAAGAGACCCAGTACTTC.

On this clone itself: A read error is the likely source, as a far larger clone sits one nucleotide away. Additional DNA sequences in this sample encode the identical CDR3. The rearrangement links TRBV4-2 to TRBJ1-2, with TRBD1 as a possible D gene (5 bases). The CDR3 contains 14 residues. Trimming cost V 6 bases and J 8 bases, with 19 bases left between them. Germline V gene lookup returns CDR1 LGHNA and CDR2 YNFKEQ. Written as DNA, the CDR3 is TGTGCCAGCAGTCCCCAGACCGGGGACGGGGGCTACACCTTC. As protein: CASSPQTGDGGYTF.

This chain links TRBV11-2 with TRBJ2-2, with 13 bases that match TRBD2. CDR1 and CDR2 from the germline V gene are SGHAT and FQNNGV. J was trimmed by 6 bases and V by 5 bases; bases with no gene match: 6. There are 16 residues in the CDR3. The DNA for the CDR3 is TGTGCCAGCAGCAGAAGACTAGCGGGAGGTTCCGGGGAGCTGTTTTTT. Translating it yields CASSRRLAGGSGELFF. Combining the CDR3 with reference TRBV11-2 and TRBJ2-2 gives the whole variable domain EAGVAQSPRYKIIEKRQSVAFWCNPISGHATLYWYQQILGQGPKLLIQFQNNGVVDDSQLPKDRFSAERLKGVDSTLKIQPAKLEDSAVYLCASSRRLAGGSGELFFGEGSRLTVL.

The chain couples TRBV10-2 to TRBJ1-4; a possible D gene is TRBD1 (6 bases). This CDR3 spans 16 amino acids. The germline gives CDR1 WSHSY, CDR2 SAAADI. V was trimmed by 6 bases and J by 0 bases, leaving 14 bases between them. DNA of the CDR3: TGCGCCAGCAGGGACTGGACAGATGCAACTAATGAAAAACTGTTTTTT. This sequence encodes CASRDWTDATNEKLFF.

The genes are TRBV29-1 and TRBJ2-5; 12 bases fit TRBD1. Unmatched junction bases numbered 1, after V lost 4 bases and J lost 4 bases. Germline values: CDR1 SQVTM, CDR2 ANQGSEA. The CDR3 runs 13 residues. The CDR3 is CSVGDRGRETQYF. The CDR3 nucleotides are TGCAGCGTTGGGGACAGGGGGCGAGAGACCCAGTACTTC.

This clone was seen once. The chain combines TRBV19 with TRBJ2-1; a possible D gene is TRBD2 (6 bases). Trimming cost V 0 bases and J 4 bases, with 19 bases left between them. Germline values: CDR1 LNHDA, CDR2 SQIVND (reference sequence). CDR3 length: 18 residues. CDR3 in amino acids: CASSIDLLAEGGYNEQFF. The CDR3 DNA reads TGTGCCAGTAGTATAGATTTACTGGCGGAAGGAGGGTACAATGAGCAGTTCTTC.

Details on this clone: The sample holds other DNA sequences that translate to the same CDR3. The V and J genes are TRBV18 and TRBJ2-3, with D possibly matching TRBD2 (5 bases). The V end was cut by 2 bases, the J end by 3 bases, with 12 bases between. CDR1 KGHSH and CDR2 LQKENI come from the germline V gene. The CDR3 totals 15 residues. This chain's CDR3 is CASSPTVGGTDTQYF. Written as DNA, the CDR3 is TGTGCCAGCTCACCAACGGTTGGCGGGACAGATACGCAGTATTTT.

The genes are TRBV7-6 and TRBJ2-7; TRBD2 aligns across 12 bases. J lost 4 bases, V lost 4 bases, and 8 bases had no gene match. The V gene's germline CDR1 is SGHVS and CDR2 FNYEAQ. CDR3 length equals 16 residues. The CDR3 loop is CASSSIRTSGEYEQYF. CDR3 in DNA: TGTGCCAGCAGCTCAATTAGGACTAGCGGGGAATACGAGCAGTACTTC. The variable domain in full, with the rest retrieved from reference TRBV7-6 and TRBJ2-7, is GAGVSQSPRYKVTKRGQDVALRCDPISGHVSLYWYRQALGQGPEFLTYFNYEAQQDKSGLPNDRFSAERPEGSISTLTIQRTEQRDSAMYRCASSSIRTSGEYEQYFGPGTRLTVT.

The chain has TRBV11-2 and TRBJ2-7; 8 bases fit TRBD2. Trimming took 1 base from V and 6 from J; bases not matched to a gene: 11. In germline, CDR1 is SGHAT, CDR2 FQNNGV. This CDR3 spans 16 amino acids. The DNA of the CDR3 is TGTGCCAGCAGCTTAGTCCCATGGACTAGCTTCTCCGAGCAGTACTTC. This codes for CASSLVPWTSFSEQYF. Full variable domain (outside the CDR3, taken from reference TRBV11-2 and TRBJ2-7): EAGVAQSPRYKIIEKRQSVAFWCNPISGHATLYWYQQILGQGPKLLIQFQNNGVVDDSQLPKDRFSAERLKGVDSTLKIQPAKLEDSAVYLCASSLVPWTSFSEQYFGPGTRLTVT.

The V and J genes are TRBV28 and TRBJ2-7; D is ambiguous. Germline CDR1 is MDHEN and CDR2 is SYDVKM. There are 11 residues in the CDR3. Trimming took 5 bases from V and 6 from J, leaving 8 bases between them. The CDR3 is CASSEMREQYF. DNA of the CDR3: TGTGCCAGCAGTGAGATGCGCGAGCAGTACTTC.

The V and J genes are TRBV11-2 and TRBJ2-2; maybe TRBD2 (6 bases). Germline CDR1 reads SGHAT; CDR2 reads FQNNGV. V was cut by 1 base and J by 7 bases, with 13 bases left in between. This CDR3 is built from 15 residues. CDR3 coding DNA: TGTGCCAGCAGCTTAGTTGGCGGGGTGGACGGGGAGCTGTTTTTT. It codes for CASSLVGGVDGELFF.

CDR3 bases: TGTGCCAGCAGGAATTACCGGAAGGGGGAGACCCAGTACTTC. It specifies CASRNYRKGETQYF. The V gene is TRBV11-2, the J gene TRBJ2-5; D may be TRBD1 (5 bases). Germline V gives CDR1 SGHAT, CDR2 FQNNGV. This CDR3 is 14 amino acids long. V lost 6 bases and J lost 5, with 16 bases in between.

The gene calls are TRBV29-1 and TRBJ2-6; D gene unclear. CDR3 length equals 15 residues. V was cut by 7 bases and J by 1 base, with 14 bases left in between. In germline, CDR1 is SQVTM, CDR2 ANQGSEA. The CDR3, as DNA: TGCAGCGCAATTGAGACCGTATCTGGGGCCAACGTCCTGACTTTC. It is translated as CSAIETVSGANVLTF. The complete variable domain, with remaining parts taken from reference TRBV29-1 and TRBJ2-6, reads SAVISQKPSRDICQRGTSLTIQCQVDSQVTMMFWYRQQPGQSLTLIATANQGSEATYESGFVIDKFPISRPNLTFSTLTVSNMSPEDSSIYLCSAIETVSGANVLTFGAGSRLTVL.

The V call is TRBV28, the J call TRBJ2-7, with D perhaps TRBD1 (5 bases). V was shortened by 2 bases and J by 0 bases, with 11 bases between the two germline ends. The CDR3 consists of 15 residues. Germline assignment: CDR1 MDHEN and CDR2 SYDVKM. The CDR3 nucleotides are TGTGCCAGCAGTTTAAGGCAGGGTGTCTCCTACGAGCAGTACTTC. It encodes CASSLRQGVSYEQYF.

This chain connects TRBV19 to TRBJ1-5; D might be TRBD1 (6 bases). The germline V and J ends were trimmed by 3 bases and 5 bases, with 11 bases remaining between them. The CDR3 is 14 amino acids. CDR1 and CDR2 (germline): LNHDA, SQIVND (reference sequence). The chain's CDR3 is CASSIEQGHQPQHF. DNA for the CDR3: TGTGCCAGTAGTATTGAGCAGGGGCATCAGCCCCAGCATTTT.

For this clone: In the same sample, other DNA sequences code for this CDR3. This chain connects TRBV11-2 to TRBJ2-7, with D possibly TRBD2 on 5 matching bases. Germline CDR1 SGHAT, CDR2 FQNNGV. Deletions cut 4 bases from V and 0 bases from J, with 10 bases between. The length of the CDR3 is 14 residues. As DNA, the CDR3 is TGTGCCAGCAGCTCTCAGAGGGACTCCTACGAGCAGTACTTC. Residues: CASSSQRDSYEQYF.

The chain couples TRBV28 to TRBJ2-1; no clear D. Trimming removed 5 bases at V and 4 bases at J, with 12 bases between. Germline V gene data show CDR1 as MDHEN and CDR2 as SYDVKM. The CDR3 extends over 14 amino acids. CDR3 loop: CASSQSPPYNEQFF. The CDR3 coding sequence is TGTGCCAGCAGTCAATCCCCCCCATACAATGAGCAGTTCTTC.

The chain is built from TRBV10-3 and TRBJ2-7; 12 bases align to TRBD2. Trimming took 10 bases from V and 7 from J; bases not matched to a gene: 11. Germline CDR1 reads ENHRY; CDR2 reads SYGVKD. CDR3 length equals 14 residues. The CDR3 reads CATSVLAGGDEQYF. Here the CDR3 DNA reads TGTGCCACCTCAGTGCTAGCGGGAGGGGATGAGCAGTACTTC.

This sequence joins TRBV25-1 and TRBJ1-5; 10 nucleotides match TRBD1. The trim removed 4 bases at V and 5 bases at J, leaving 2 bases unmatched. Germline lookup yields CDR1 MGHDK and CDR2 SYGVNS. This CDR3 is 14 amino acids long. The CDR3 sequence: CASSGQGADQPQHF. The CDR3 bases are TGTGCCAGCAGTGGACAGGGGGCGGATCAGCCCCAGCATTTT.

The rearrangement links TRBV7-9 to TRBJ1-1, with TRBD1 identical over 10 bases. The CDR3 runs 15 residues. With V trimmed by 3 bases and J by 10 bases, 11 bases remained unmatched. Looked up from germline, CDR1 is SEHNR and CDR2 is FQNEAQ (reference sequence). This CDR3 reads CASSLATGGPARAFF. The CDR3 nucleotides read TGTGCCAGCAGCTTGGCGACAGGGGGCCCGGCCCGAGCTTTCTTT.

The J gene is TRBJ2-1, the V gene TRBV28; TRBD2 matches 10 bases. This CDR3 contains 12 residues. Germline V gene lookup returns CDR1 MDHEN and CDR2 SYDVKM. The trim removed 8 bases at V and 9 bases at J, leaving 4 bases unmatched. The CDR3 reads CASRRTSGEQFF. As DNA, the CDR3 is TGTGCCAGCCGGAGGACTAGCGGTGAGCAGTTCTTC.